This T cell receptor (beta chain) was identified in a study of T cell repertoires in cytomegalovirus infection. Study-wide context: The public TCR beta signatures pointed to both CMV infection and matching HLA type.

Turning to this clonotype: The antigen is unknown.

The length of the CDR3 is 15 residues. Trimming took off 0 bases at V and 2 bases at J, with 10 bases between the two ends. Per the germline V gene, CDR1 is LGHNA and CDR2 is YNFKEQ. From the reads, TCRdb called clonotypes with MiXCR, one entry per CDR3 protein. The sample contains 450,000 to 550,000 distinct CDR3 sequences, roughly 46% of which appear only once. J is TRBJ1-2 and V is TRBV4-2, with D uncertain. This clonotype originated in a human donor in good health (CMV status not recorded). Some clones in this sample may be carry-over from other donors' samples. The input for sequencing was cultured PBMCs, taken from culture after CMV antigen stimulation. The CDR3 loop is CASSQDNAGNYGYTF. CDR3 in DNA: TGTGCCAGCAGCCAAGATAATGCGGGGAACTATGGCTACACCTTC.